Shown below are 12 T cell receptor beta chains from a single sample sequenced in a study of beta chain features in type 1 diabetes (dated by TCRdb to the late 2010s). Overall study outcomes, separate from this receptor: Type 1 diabetes patients showed a moderate but significant shortening of TCRB CDR3 length in all four CD4+ subsets.

The antigens these receptors bind are not known. The library was made by the immunoSEQ multiplex PCR assay. The entire amount of isolated RNA was reverse transcribed using the High Capacity cDNA Reverse Transcription Kit, so the sequenced TCRB transcripts were expressed ones. In TCRdb, the immuneACCESS table is reduced to in-frame sequences with V and J assigned. These tables do not hold every clone; where another copy was compared, an unresolved V gene accounts for under half, and the others remain unexplained. The sample table holds 280,000 or so clones, of which about 15% were seen once. The top ten hold less than 0.02% of the sample. The specimen sequenced was naive CD4+ T cells from blood. The cell subset or site label, as the study defines it: true naive CD4+ T cells. These receptors were collected from a man aged 18 to 30 with type 1 diabetes.

The chain joins TRBV6-1 to TRBJ1-5; 11 bases are shared with TRBD1. The germline CDR1 and CDR2 sequences are MNHNS and SASEGT. Trimming cost V 6 bases and J 7 bases; bases outside gene matches: 8. The CDR3 is 15 amino acids. Here the CDR3 reads CASSRDRGRNQPQHF. The CDR3 DNA follows: TGTGCCAGCAGCCGGGACAGGGGGAGAAACCAGCCCCAGCATTTT.

The rearrangement joins TRBV7-9 to TRBJ2-7, with D maybe TRBD1 (6 bases). Trimming left V 8 bases short and J 3 bases short, with 20 bases between. This CDR3 contains 15 residues. Germline values: CDR1 SEHNR, CDR2 FQNEAQ (reference sequence). Written as DNA, the CDR3 is TGTGCCAGCGTTTCAGTCAGGGGATCGCTCTACGAGCAGTACTTC. Protein: CASVSVRGSLYEQYF.

This clone was observed a few times. The rearrangement links TRBV7-9 to TRBJ2-5, with D possibly TRBD1 on 5 matching bases. The CDR3 runs to 14 residues. Germline-derived CDR1 and CDR2 are SEHNR and FQNEAQ (reference sequence). Trimming took 0 bases from V and 4 from J, leaving 9 bases between them. The CDR3 here is CASSLATATETQYF. As DNA, the CDR3 is TGTGCCAGCAGCTTAGCGACAGCGACAGAGACCCAGTACTTC.

This clone was seen more than once but under ten times. The chain links TRBV28 to TRBJ2-4; D may be TRBD2 (5 bases). Germline V gene lookup returns CDR1 MDHEN and CDR2 SYDVKM. V dropped 6 bases and J dropped 6 bases, with 12 bases sitting between them. The CDR3 runs to 13 residues. The CDR3 DNA reads as TGTGCCAGCAGCTTGGACTCTTTAAACATTCAGTACTTC. Translating gives CASSLDSLNIQYF. The full variable domain, its missing parts supplied by reference TRBV28 and TRBJ2-4, is DVKVTQSSRYLVKRTGEKVFLECVQDMDHENMFWYRQDPGLGLRLIYFSYDVKMKEKGDIPEGYSVSREKKERFSLILESASTNQTSMYLCASSLDSLNIQYFGAGTRLSVL.

The rearrangement joins TRBV23-1 to TRBJ2-2; a possible D gene is TRBD2 (7 bases). TRBV23-1 is recorded as an ORF, its role being uncertain. Trimming left V 1 base short and J 3 bases short, with 21 bases between. This CDR3 comprises 19 residues. The CDR3: CASSQFGRWGGADTGELFF. The CDR3 DNA follows: TGCGCCAGCAGTCAATTCGGACGTTGGGGGGGGGCCGACACCGGGGAGCTGTTTTTT.

This clone was counted only a few times. V and J are TRBV10-3 and TRBJ1-1; a weak D match, TRBD1 (6 bases). Germline V gene lookup returns CDR1 ENHRY and CDR2 SYGVKD. The CDR3 totals 14 residues. Trimming removed 10 bases at V and 0 bases at J, with 15 bases between. This CDR3 reads CATTGFGMNTEAFF. DNA for the CDR3: TGTGCCACGACAGGTTTCGGAATGAACACTGAAGCTTTCTTT.

The chain links TRBV6-4 to TRBJ1-5, with D tentatively TRBD1 (5 bases). Trimming cost V 6 bases and J 6 bases, with 9 bases left between them. CDR1 and CDR2 from the germline V gene are MRHNA and SNTAGT. The CDR3 length is 12 residues. The CDR3: CASRGPGQPQHF. DNA for the CDR3: TGTGCCAGCAGGGGGCCGGGTCAGCCCCAGCATTTT.

The chain combines TRBV6-5 with TRBJ1-5; D gene uncertain. The CDR3 is 14 residues long. V gave up 0 bases and J gave up 2 bases, with 5 bases separating them. Germline assignment: CDR1 MNHEY and CDR2 SVGAGI. The CDR3 protein is CASSYSPGNQPQHF. The DNA of the CDR3 is TGTGCCAGCAGTTACTCCCCCGGCAATCAGCCCCAGCATTTT.

The genes are TRBV19 and TRBJ2-7; possibly TRBD2 for D (5 bases). Trimming cost V 3 bases and J 4 bases, with 13 bases left between them. Germline CDR1 is LNHDA and CDR2 is SQIVND (reference sequence). The CDR3 length is 14 residues. This CDR3 is CASSIEAGMYEQYF. The CDR3 DNA reads as TGTGCCAGTAGTATCGAAGCCGGGATGTACGAGCAGTACTTC.

This clone turned up a few times. The chain links TRBV29-1 to TRBJ2-4, with TRBD2 matching over 14 bases. Germline V gene lookup returns CDR1 SQVTM and CDR2 ANQGSEA. This CDR3 contains 13 residues. Trimming removed 6 bases from V and 11 bases from J; junction bases left unmatched: 6. The CDR3 sequence: CSVGTSGGPVQYF. CDR3 in DNA: TGCAGCGTAGGGACTAGCGGGGGTCCGGTTCAGTACTTC.

The chain links TRBV11-2 to TRBJ2-7; TRBD1 might be the D (6 bases). This CDR3 has 15 residues. The V end lost 7 bases, the J end lost 6 bases, and 22 bases lay between the germline ends. From germline, CDR1 is SGHAT and CDR2 FQNNGV. CDR3 loop: CASTLTWTEGREQYF. CDR3 DNA: TGTGCCAGCACCCTCACTTGGACAGAGGGCCGCGAGCAGTACTTC.

CDR3 loop: CASGPRPGGHYGYTF. The CDR3 region has the DNA TGTGCCAGCGGCCCGAGGCCAGGGGGCCACTATGGCTACACCTTC. The rearrangement uses TRBV5-5 and TRBJ1-2, with 8 bases that match TRBD1. This CDR3 comprises 15 residues. V was clipped by 7 bases and J by 3 bases; unmatched bases: 11. In germline, CDR1 is SGHKS, CDR2 YYEKEE (reference sequence).